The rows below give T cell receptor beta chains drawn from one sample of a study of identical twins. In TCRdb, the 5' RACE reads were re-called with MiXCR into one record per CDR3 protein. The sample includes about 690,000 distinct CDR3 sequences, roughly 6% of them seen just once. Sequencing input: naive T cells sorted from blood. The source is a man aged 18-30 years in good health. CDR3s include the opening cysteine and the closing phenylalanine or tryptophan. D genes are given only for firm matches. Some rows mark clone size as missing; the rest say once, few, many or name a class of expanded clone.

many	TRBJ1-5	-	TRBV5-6	CASSLGFGDSNQPQHF	TGTGCCAGCAGCTTGGGTTTCGGGGATAGCAATCAGCCCCAGCATTTT
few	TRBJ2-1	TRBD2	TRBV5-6	CASSYRTSGMIPYNEQFF	TGTGCCAGCAGCTACCGGACTAGCGGGATGATCCCCTACAATGAGCAGTTCTTC
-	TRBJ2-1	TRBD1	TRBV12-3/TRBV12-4	CASSLHGTGTYNEQFF	TGTGCCAGCAGTTTACATGGGACAGGGACCTACAATGAGCAGTTCTTC
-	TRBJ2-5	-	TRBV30	CAWSSRGETQYF	TGTGCCTGGAGTTCGAGGGGCGAGACCCAGTACTTC
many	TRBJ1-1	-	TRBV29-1	CSVGLLREAFF	TGCAGCGTTGGACTGCTGCGCGAAGCTTTCTTT
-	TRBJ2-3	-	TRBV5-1	CASSPGRAEDTQYF	TGCGCCAGCAGCCCGGGACGCGCTGAGGATACGCAGTATTTT
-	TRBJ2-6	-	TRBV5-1	CASSPESGAGANVLTF	TGCGCCAGCAGCCCGGAGTCAGGTGCTGGGGCCAACGTCCTGACTTTC
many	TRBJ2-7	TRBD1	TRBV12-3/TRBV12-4	CASSLEDRGSYEQYF	TGTGCCAGCAGTTTAGAGGACAGGGGCAGCTACGAGCAGTACTTC
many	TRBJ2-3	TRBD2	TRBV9	CASSVEIAGALTDTQYF	TGTGCCAGCAGCGTAGAAATAGCGGGGGCCCTCACAGATACGCAGTATTTT
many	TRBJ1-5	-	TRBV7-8	CASSTGQSNQPQHF	TGTGCCAGCAGCACAGGACAGTCCAATCAGCCCCAGCATTTT
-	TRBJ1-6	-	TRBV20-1	CSARASGRGKHNSPLHF	TGCAGTGCTAGAGCCTCGGGACGGGGGAAACATAATTCACCCCTCCACTTT
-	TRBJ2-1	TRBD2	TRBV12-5	CASGFQREKWNNEQFF	TGTGCTAGTGGTTTCCAGCGGGAGAAGTGGAACAATGAGCAGTTCTTC
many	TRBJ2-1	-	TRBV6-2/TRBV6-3	CASRRSGDPNNEQFF	TGTGCCAGCAGAAGGAGCGGCGACCCTAACAATGAGCAGTTCTTC
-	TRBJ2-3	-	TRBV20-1	CSASIPPTMSTDTQYF	TGCAGTGCTAGCATTCCTCCGACTATGAGCACAGATACGCAGTATTTT
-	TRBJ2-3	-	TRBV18	CASSPQGVRTDTQYF	TGTGCCAGCTCACCACAGGGGGTGCGCACAGATACGCAGTATTTT
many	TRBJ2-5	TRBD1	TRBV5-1	CASSLGDREETQYF	TGCGCCAGCAGCTTGGGGGACAGGGAAGAGACCCAGTACTTC
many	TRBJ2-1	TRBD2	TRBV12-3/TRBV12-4	CASSLKAGGYPLEQFF	TGTGCCAGCAGTTTAAAAGCGGGAGGGTATCCGTTAGAGCAGTTCTTC
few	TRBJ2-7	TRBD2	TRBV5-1	CASSLSTSGTNEQYF	TGCGCCAGCAGCTTGTCTACTAGCGGGACAAACGAGCAGTACTTC
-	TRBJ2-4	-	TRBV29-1	CSVPVAGAKNIQYF	TGCAGCGTCCCGGTGGCGGGGGCCAAAAACATTCAGTACTTC
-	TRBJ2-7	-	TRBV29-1	CSVGLSEGSEQYF	TGCAGCGTTGGGCTATCGGAGGGGAGCGAGCAGTACTTC
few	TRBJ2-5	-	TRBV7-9	CASSSTHQDVGETQYF	TGTGCCAGCAGCTCAACTCATCAGGACGTTGGAGAGACCCAGTACTTC
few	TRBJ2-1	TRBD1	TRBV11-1	CASSSNRGHNEQFF	TGTGCCAGCAGCTCAAACAGGGGCCACAATGAGCAGTTCTTC
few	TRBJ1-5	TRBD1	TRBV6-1	CASSITGTGGQPQHF	TGTGCCAGCAGTATTACCGGGACAGGGGGTCAGCCCCAGCATTTT
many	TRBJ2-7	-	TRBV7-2	CASSPVSGANSYEQYF	TGTGCCAGCAGCCCGGTTTCTGGGGCCAACTCCTACGAGCAGTACTTC
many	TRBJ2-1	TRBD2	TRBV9	CASSAASGRNNEQFF	TGTGCCAGCAGCGCGGCTAGCGGGAGGAACAATGAGCAGTTCTTC
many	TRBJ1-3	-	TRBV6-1	CASSVKGPSGNTIYF	TGTGCCAGCAGTGTGAAAGGACCCTCTGGAAACACCATATATTTT
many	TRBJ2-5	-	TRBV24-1	CATSEPTSQETQYF	TGTGCCACCAGTGAACCGACATCACAAGAGACCCAGTACTTC
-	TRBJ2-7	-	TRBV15	CATSRVGYEQYF	TGTGCCACCAGCAGAGTGGGTTACGAGCAGTACTTC
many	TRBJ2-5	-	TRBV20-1	CSARTAGQETQYF	TGCAGTGCTAGGACAGCGGGTCAAGAGACCCAGTACTTC
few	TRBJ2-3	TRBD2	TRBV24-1	CATRTSGSTDTQYF	TGTGCCACCAGGACTAGCGGGAGCACAGATACGCAGTATTTT
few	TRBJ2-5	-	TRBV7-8	CASSYMGQKQETQYF	TGTGCCAGCAGCTATATGGGACAAAAACAAGAGACCCAGTACTTC
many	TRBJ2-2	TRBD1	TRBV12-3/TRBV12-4	CASSAGTGGLGTGELFF	TGTGCCAGCAGTGCCGGGACAGGGGGCTTAGGCACCGGGGAGCTGTTTTTT
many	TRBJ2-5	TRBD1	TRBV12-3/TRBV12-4	CASTLTGSLGETQYF	TGTGCCAGTACCCTGACAGGGTCGTTGGGAGAGACCCAGTACTTC
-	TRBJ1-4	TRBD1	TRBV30	CAWKGGPNEKLFF	TGTGCCTGGAAAGGGGGCCCTAATGAAAAACTGTTTTTT
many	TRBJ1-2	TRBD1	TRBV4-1	CASSQDRNRGNGYTF	TGCGCCAGCAGCCAAGACCGCAACAGGGGTAATGGCTACACCTTC
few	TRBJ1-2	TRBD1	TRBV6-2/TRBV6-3	CASRLRQGDGYTF	TGTGCCAGCAGACTTCGACAGGGGGATGGCTACACCTTC
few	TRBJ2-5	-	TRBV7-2	CATRRGSGSVETQYF	TGTGCCACGCGGAGGGGCAGTGGCTCTGTAGAGACCCAGTACTTC
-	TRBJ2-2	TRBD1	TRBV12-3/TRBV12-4	CASSLPRGYTGELFF	TGTGCCAGCAGTTTGCCCAGGGGGTACACCGGGGAGCTGTTTTTT
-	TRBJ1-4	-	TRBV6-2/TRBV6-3	CASNPRGGDRSRTTNEKLFF	TGTGCCAGCAACCCCCGGGGGGGTGACAGATCCAGAACAACTAATGAAAAACTGTTTTTT
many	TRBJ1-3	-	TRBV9	CASSVQGRDTIYF	TGTGCCAGCAGCGTACAGGGTAGAGACACCATATATTTT
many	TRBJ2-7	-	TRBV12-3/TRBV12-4	CASSRDVYEQYF	TGTGCCAGCAGTCGGGACGTCTACGAGCAGTACTTC
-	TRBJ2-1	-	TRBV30	CAWSVGPSEQFF	TGTGCCTGGAGTGTAGGACCTTCTGAGCAGTTCTTC
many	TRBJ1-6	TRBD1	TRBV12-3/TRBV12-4	CASGRQGNSPLHF	TGTGCCAGCGGGAGACAGGGAAATTCACCCCTCCACTTT
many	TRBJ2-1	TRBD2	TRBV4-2	CASSQYSGSVGNEQFF	TGTGCCAGCAGCCAGTATAGCGGGAGTGTGGGTAATGAGCAGTTCTTC
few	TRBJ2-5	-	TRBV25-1	CASSSRMLETQYF	TGTGCCAGCAGTTCCAGGATGCTAGAGACCCAGTACTTC
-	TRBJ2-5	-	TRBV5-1	CASSSGTRVETQYF	TGCGCCAGCAGCTCTGGAACGCGGGTAGAGACCCAGTACTTC
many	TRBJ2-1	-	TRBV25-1	CASSEYVNEQFF	TGTGCCAGCAGTGAATATGTCAATGAGCAGTTCTTC
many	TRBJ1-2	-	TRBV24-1	CATSDTNLGGARGYTF	TGTGCCACCAGTGATACAAACCTCGGCGGGGCCAGGGGCTACACCTTC
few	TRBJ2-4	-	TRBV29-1	CSVEGVEGRAKNIQYF	TGCAGCGTTGAAGGGGTGGAGGGGCGAGCCAAAAACATTCAGTACTTC
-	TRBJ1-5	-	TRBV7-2	CASSQTGTRNQPQHF	TGTGCCAGCAGCCAAACAGGAACTCGCAATCAGCCCCAGCATTTT
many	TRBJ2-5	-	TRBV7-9	CASSLSSGMQETQYF	TGTGCCAGCAGCTTATCTTCGGGTATGCAAGAGACCCAGTACTTC
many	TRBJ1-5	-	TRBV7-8	CASSLGFGESNQPQHF	TGTGCCAGCAGCTTAGGGTTCGGGGAGAGCAATCAGCCCCAGCATTTT